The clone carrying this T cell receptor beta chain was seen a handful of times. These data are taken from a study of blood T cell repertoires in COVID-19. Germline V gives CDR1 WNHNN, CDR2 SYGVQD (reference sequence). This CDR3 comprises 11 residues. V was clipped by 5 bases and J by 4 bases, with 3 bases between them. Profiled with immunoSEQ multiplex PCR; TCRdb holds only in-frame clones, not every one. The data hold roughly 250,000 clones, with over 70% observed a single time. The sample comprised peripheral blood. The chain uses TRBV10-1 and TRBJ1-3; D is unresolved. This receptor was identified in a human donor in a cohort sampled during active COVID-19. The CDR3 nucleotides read TGCGCCAGCAGTCTGGGAAACACCATATATTTT. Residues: CASSLGNTIYF.